This T cell receptor (beta chain) emerged from a study of blood T cell repertoires in COVID-19. As for the study in general: COVID-19 samples collected from the United States, Italy and Spain covered acute and convalescent phases.

Under the authors' procedure: Estimation of nucleated cell counts relied on the amplification of reference gene primers. The table came from immunoSEQ multiplex PCR; TCRdb's copy has only in-frame clones and leaves some out. That table is the source of V, J and clone size, and D and trimming were worked out from the DNA. Of around 130,000 clones in the sample, roughly 84% were seen once. The CDR3 has 16 residues. Germline CDR1 and CDR2: LNHDA and SQIVND (reference sequence). After removal of 5 bases from V and 2 bases from J, the junction contained 7 bases not matched to a gene. This TCR came from a man aged 55 to 70 with acute or convalescent COVID-19. This chain uses TRBV19 with TRBJ2-2; 8 bases agree with TRBD2. Sample: peripheral blood. Here the CDR3 DNA reads TGTGCCAGTAGTTTTCAACTAGCGGCAAACACCGGGGAGCTGTTTTTT. Translating gives CASSFQLAANTGELFF.